These T cell receptor beta chains were read from a single sample in a study of T-cell reconstitution after alpha-beta-depleted transplantation in children. TCRdb independently ran MiXCR on the PCR reads; one entry per CDR3 protein. The data contain 200,000 to 250,000 distinct CDR3 sequences, around 10% of them singletons. Sequenced material: PBMCs from the stem cell graft donor, taken from the stem cell graft. All receptors come from a human donor who donated a stem cell graft to a child with acute lymphoblastic leukemia. CDR3s include the opening cysteine and the closing phenylalanine or tryptophan. D genes are given only for firm matches. Clone size appears in some rows only: once, few, many, or a class for an expanded clone.

v_call	clone_size	j_call	d_call	cdr3_aa	cdr3_nt
TRBV7-2	few	TRBJ2-7	TRBD1	CASSSINRGPEQYF	TGTGCCAGCAGCTCAATCAACAGGGGGCCCGAGCAGTACTTC
TRBV7-2	few	TRBJ1-4	NA	CASSPEGGEKLFF	TGTGCCAGCAGCCCTGAGGGTGGTGAAAAACTGTTTTTT
TRBV29-1	many	TRBJ2-5	NA	CSVVSAGAETQYF	TGCAGCGTTGTTTCGGCTGGGGCTGAGACCCAGTACTTC
TRBV7-9	few	TRBJ2-2	NA	CASSPRAGLAKNTGELFF	TGTGCCAGCAGCCCCCGGGCGGGCCTAGCGAAGAACACCGGGGAGCTGTTTTTT
TRBV27	many	TRBJ1-4	NA	CASNMGGATNEKLFF	TGTGCCAGCAACATGGGAGGCGCAACTAATGAAAAACTGTTTTTT
TRBV11-2	NA	TRBJ1-1	NA	CASSPDRSNTEAFF	TGTGCCAGCAGCCCGGACAGAAGTAACACTGAAGCTTTCTTT
TRBV6-1	NA	TRBJ2-7	NA	CASSDQNFYEQYF	TGTGCCAGCAGTGACCAGAATTTCTACGAGCAGTACTTC
TRBV3-1	many	TRBJ2-7	NA	CASSQEAGTYEQYF	TGTGCCAGCAGCCAAGAGGCAGGGACCTACGAGCAGTACTTC
TRBV5-1	NA	TRBJ2-7	NA	CASSLEAPSYEQYF	TGCGCCAGCAGCTTGGAGGCTCCTTCCTACGAGCAGTACTTC
TRBV4-3	many	TRBJ2-2	NA	CASSQAVLNTGELFF	TGCGCCAGCAGCCAAGCAGTGTTGAACACCGGGGAGCTGTTTTTT
TRBV11-2	NA	TRBJ1-5	NA	CASSAGWGNQPQHF	TGTGCCAGCAGCGCAGGGTGGGGCAATCAGCCCCAGCATTTT
TRBV19	NA	TRBJ2-3	NA	CASSIGGPAGTDTQYF	TGTGCCAGTAGTATAGGAGGTCCAGCTGGCACAGATACGCAGTATTTT
TRBV25-1	few	TRBJ2-3	TRBD1	CASSDPGTATDTQYF	TGTGCCAGCAGTGATCCCGGGACAGCCACAGATACGCAGTATTTT
TRBV7-6	few	TRBJ1-4	TRBD1	CASSPGTGRSEKLFF	TGTGCCAGCAGCCCGGGGACAGGGAGAAGTGAAAAACTGTTTTTT
TRBV12-3/TRBV12-4	many	TRBJ2-2	NA	CASATAKVDTGELFF	TGTGCCAGCGCGACTGCAAAAGTAGACACCGGGGAGCTGTTTTTT
TRBV9	many	TRBJ2-3	NA	CASKQTGSTDTQYF	TGTGCCAGCAAACAGACTGGTAGCACAGATACGCAGTATTTT
TRBV6-4	NA	TRBJ2-5	TRBD2	CASSEASGGAKTQYF	TGTGCCAGCAGTGAGGCCAGCGGGGGGGCGAAGACCCAGTACTTC
TRBV3-1	few	TRBJ2-5	TRBD2	CASSQEVGLAGVATQYF	TGTGCCAGCAGCCAAGAAGTGGGACTAGCGGGGGTGGCTACCCAGTACTTC
TRBV13	NA	TRBJ2-7	NA	CASSLFGMQSSYEQYF	TGTGCCAGCAGCTTATTCGGGATGCAAAGCTCCTACGAGCAGTACTTC
TRBV28	NA	TRBJ2-5	NA	CASSQPGTAQETQYF	TGTGCCAGCAGTCAACCCGGGACGGCTCAAGAGACCCAGTACTTC
TRBV5-1	many	TRBJ2-7	NA	CASSSPGGPYEQYF	TGCGCCAGTTCTTCACCAGGGGGGCCCTACGAGCAGTACTTC
TRBV7-9	NA	TRBJ2-5	TRBD2	CASSPHRASGVQETQYF	TGTGCCAGCAGCCCCCACCGGGCTAGCGGGGTTCAAGAGACCCAGTACTTC
TRBV20-1	many	TRBJ2-7	NA	CSARDVYEQYF	TGCAGTGCCAGGGACGTCTACGAGCAGTACTTC
TRBV5-1	few	TRBJ2-3	NA	CASSLGPGGLTDTQYF	TGCGCCAGCAGCTTGGGTCCGGGGGGCTTGACAGATACGCAGTATTTT
TRBV7-8	few	TRBJ1-5	NA	CASSLEGSSNQPQHF	TGTGCCAGCAGCTTAGAAGGTAGTAGCAATCAGCCCCAGCATTTT
TRBV18	few	TRBJ2-7	NA	CASSPPSGLEQYF	TGTGCCAGCTCACCACCATCTGGGCTCGAGCAGTACTTC
TRBV12-3/TRBV12-4	many	TRBJ2-5	TRBD1	CASSLRTGQWTQYF	TGTGCCAGCAGTTTACGGACAGGGCAGTGGACCCAGTACTTC
TRBV7-6	many	TRBJ2-7	NA	CASSLDLKNEQYF	TGTGCCAGCAGCTTGGACTTAAAAAACGAGCAGTACTTC
TRBV27	many	TRBJ2-1	NA	CASTGPQGTEQFF	TGTGCCAGCACCGGGCCACAGGGTACTGAGCAGTTCTTC
TRBV27	NA	TRBJ1-2	NA	CASSFRGRNYGYTF	TGTGCCAGCAGTTTCAGGGGAAGGAACTATGGCTACACCTTC
TRBV7-2	many	TRBJ1-3	NA	CASSLDRNSGNTIYF	TGTGCCAGCAGCTTAGACCGCAACTCTGGAAACACCATATATTTT
TRBV18	NA	TRBJ2-1	NA	CASTQANEQFF	TGTGCCAGCACCCAGGCAAATGAGCAGTTCTTC
TRBV13	many	TRBJ2-7	NA	CASSQGRRWSSYEQYF	TGTGCCAGCAGTCAAGGTCGAAGATGGAGCTCCTACGAGCAGTACTTC
TRBV3-1	NA	TRBJ1-2	NA	CASSQDINYGYTF	TGTGCCAGCAGCCAGGATATTAACTATGGCTACACCTTC
TRBV2	few	TRBJ1-2	NA	CASSERLGGARNYGYTF	TGTGCCAGCAGTGAACGGCTGGGGGGGGCGCGGAACTATGGCTACACCTTC
TRBV4-2	many	TRBJ1-1	NA	CASSQGQRNTEAFF	TGTGCCAGCAGCCAAGGGCAGAGGAACACTGAAGCTTTCTTT
TRBV7-2	NA	TRBJ1-1	NA	CASSVRTVTEAFF	TGTGCCAGCAGCGTACGGACAGTCACTGAAGCTTTCTTT
TRBV10-3	many	TRBJ2-1	TRBD2	CAIRPGTSGGDEQFF	TGTGCCATCAGACCCGGGACTAGCGGGGGCGATGAGCAGTTCTTC
TRBV11-2	NA	TRBJ2-1	NA	CASSLSRGEQFF	TGTGCCAGCAGCTTATCCCGGGGGGAGCAGTTCTTC
TRBV7-2	many	TRBJ2-2	TRBD2	CASSQRLAGITGELFF	TGTGCCAGCAGCCAGAGACTAGCGGGGATAACCGGGGAGCTGTTTTTT
TRBV2	many	TRBJ2-4	NA	CASSEPIAKNIQYF	TGTGCCAGCAGTGAACCGATAGCCAAAAACATTCAGTACTTC
TRBV6-5	NA	TRBJ2-7	NA	CASSYSPDTYEQYF	TGTGCCAGCAGTTACTCGCCGGACACCTACGAGCAGTACTTC
TRBV11-1	NA	TRBJ2-7	TRBD1	CASSSTYDDRGIFYEQYF	TGTGCCAGCAGCTCTACCTATGACGACAGGGGGATTTTCTACGAGCAGTACTTC